This record covers a single T cell receptor (beta chain). Ten or more counts support this clonotype. It has no known antigen specificity. Base qualities are missing; no much larger clone stands one base away. These data are taken from a study of regulatory T cells in long-lasting Graves disease (dated by TCRdb to about 2021). Context from the whole study: Patients with newly diagnosed Graves' disease had been on antithyroid drugs for under 3 months. This study used TCR sequencing and RNA sequencing of peripheral blood to compare persistent Graves' disease patients against newly diagnosed Graves' disease patients. The study was registered as a clinical trial and conducted in China. TCR sequencing covered 13 persistent and approximately 20 newly diagnosed Graves' disease patients, approximately 33 samples in total.

The study at large found these results: Lower TCR Shannon entropy and fewer highly expanded clones were observed in persistent Graves' disease patients than in newly diagnosed patients, which suggested clonal expansion. Preferential use of TRBV28, TRBJ1-2 and TRBJ2-5 was observed in persistent disease, whereas TRBV20-1 and TRBJ2-1 were favored in newly diagnosed disease. The small sample size was acknowledged by the authors as a limitation that may reduce accuracy. A larger number of public clonotypes was shared among persistent patients (fewer than 3,000) than among newly diagnosed patients (around 890). Only the TCR beta chain was sequenced and analyzed. Only peripheral blood was studied, because thyroid tissue, the primary lesion, was inaccessible.

V is reduced by 3 bases and J by 7 bases, leaving a spacing of 6 bases between them. CDR3 length: 11 amino acids, cysteine to phenylalanine. Only the CDR3 part of the read is kept: 33 bases, read in frame from the first base. Sample time point, as interpreted from the label and publication: newly diagnosed GD, antithyroid drugs for less than 3 months. RNA was extracted from PBMCs in TRIzol for both TCR sequencing and RNA sequencing. Graves' disease was diagnosed according to American Thyroid Association guidelines. Recruitment of patients was carried out at an endocrinology department in Xi'an, China. Each patient gave 9 to 10 milliliters of peripheral blood, collected in an EDTA anticoagulant tube. Ficoll Paque Plus density gradient separation was used to isolate PBMCs, and no further T cell sorting was performed. An Agilent 2100 Bioanalyzer and agarose gel were used to check RNA quality, while a NanoDrop 2000 measured RNA concentration.

The library was made by multiplex PCR. Sequencer: Illumina HiSeq 4000. TCR beta libraries were built with iRepertoire HTBI primers and Arm-PCR amplification of CDR3 regions. Gel purification was performed on PCR products prior to sequencing. The authors' pipeline ran thus. A total of 62 TRBV and some 15 TRBJ segments were identified across samples and were used for gene usage analysis of CDR3 amino acid clonotypes. COPE and FqMerger were used to merge the filtered high-quality paired reads into contigs. Contigs were aligned with BLAST to IMGT TRBV, TRBD and TRBJ reference genes, and CDR3 was defined per IMGT. Clonotypes above 0.1% frequency were classified as highly expanded clones. Repertoire diversity was measured by Shannon entropy, and V-J evenness by the Gini coefficient. Clonotypes shared by more than one individual were considered public. TCRdb's own reprocessing of the public reads used fastp at Q25 and MiXCR and kept productive beta chains. CDR3 protein sequences are deduplicated, and each keeps its most common genes and DNA. The authors' filters were not applied to this entry. In this sample the table shows 400,000 to 450,000 distinct CDR3 sequences, more than 12% of which occur a single time. The top ten hold roughly a sixth of the sample.

This same sample was also taken into another study, of T cells in Graves' hyperthyroidism and ophthalmopathy. Taken from the second paper: Stable Graves' hyperthyroidism was defined as no progression to ophthalmopathy during 18 months of follow-up. Hyperthyroidism patients were newly diagnosed, with disease duration under 2 months, and aged 18 to 65 years. Exclusion was applied to patients with uncontrolled infections, other autoimmune diseases, pregnancy or lactation. Diagnoses were based on clinical symptoms, serum thyroxine and TRAb, thyroid ultrasound and orbital computed tomography. The first round of RT-PCR for the TCR CDR3 was performed with the HTBI primer set and the Qiagen OneStep RT-PCR kit. Most expanded thyroid clonotypes (frequency above 0.001) were also detected in blood, a finding suggesting that blood repertoires may reflect thyroid immune responses. A 13 V-J signature model separated ophthalmopathy from stable hyperthyroidism, with roughly 88% sensitivity and 81% to 83% specificity in cross-validation and 80%/75% in testing. In validation, the model predicted progression to ophthalmopathy with approximately 69% sensitivity and roughly 75% specificity, a median of 6.5 months before onset. A discovery cohort of about 96 patients, about 40 with Graves' ophthalmopathy and 55 to 60 with stable Graves' hyperthyroidism, was used to find distinguishing TCR V-J signatures. Whether ophthalmopathy could be predicted prospectively was tested in an independent validation cohort made up of roughly 19 hyperthyroidism patients plus 17 patients who later progressed to ophthalmopathy. The approximately 98 discovery patients were randomly divided into training and test sets at a 7:3 ratio. The study also compared thyroid tissue and blood T-cell repertoires from about six Graves' hyperthyroidism patients. Following sampling, methimazole starting at 30 mg daily was given to hyperthyroidism patients, and high-dose intravenous methylprednisolone was given to ophthalmopathy patients. Libraries were constructed in a second round of multiplex PCR, after which size selection and purification were carried out. Sequencing of the libraries was done on an Illumina HiSeq2000 using paired-end 100 bp reads. SOAPnuke was used to process the raw data, throwing out any read that contained adapters or uncalled bases, had a mean Phred below 15, or lacked an exact constant-primer or identifier match. High-quality paired reads were merged using COPE v1.2.5, and each unique nucleotide sequence was defined as a clonotype. Clonotypes were aligned to IMGT TRBV, TRBD and TRBJ reference segments using MiTCR v1.1. The analysis was restricted to V-J combinations with a frequency above 0.0001, which together covered 99.2% of the repertoires. A TCS score was defined as the ratio of F50 (clonal expansion) to E x V (chaos), with BLOSUM62-based TCRdist applied between CDR3 peptides within each V-J. Welch's t-statistics and random forest reduced roughly 500 V-J features to 13, which were used in a naive Bayes classifier (R e1071). Sample size was not statistically predetermined, and blinding of investigators to group allocation was not performed. According to the paper, TCR Vbeta CDR3 sequencing was carried out on about 140 peripheral blood samples, which came from under 50 ophthalmopathy, around 75 hyperthyroidism and roughly 17 progressor patients.

This sequence was found in a woman in her 30s with Graves disease. Donor details come from another sample of the same person, matched by shared clones. Source: peripheral blood mononuclear cells (PBMCs), taken at new diagnosis, from a patient treated with antithyroid drugs. The chain was built from TRBV12-3 or TRBV12-4 and TRBJ1-1, with no confident D gene call. The DNA sequence is TGTGCCAGCAGTTTGATCTATGAAGCTTTCTTT. This codes for CASSLIYEAFF.